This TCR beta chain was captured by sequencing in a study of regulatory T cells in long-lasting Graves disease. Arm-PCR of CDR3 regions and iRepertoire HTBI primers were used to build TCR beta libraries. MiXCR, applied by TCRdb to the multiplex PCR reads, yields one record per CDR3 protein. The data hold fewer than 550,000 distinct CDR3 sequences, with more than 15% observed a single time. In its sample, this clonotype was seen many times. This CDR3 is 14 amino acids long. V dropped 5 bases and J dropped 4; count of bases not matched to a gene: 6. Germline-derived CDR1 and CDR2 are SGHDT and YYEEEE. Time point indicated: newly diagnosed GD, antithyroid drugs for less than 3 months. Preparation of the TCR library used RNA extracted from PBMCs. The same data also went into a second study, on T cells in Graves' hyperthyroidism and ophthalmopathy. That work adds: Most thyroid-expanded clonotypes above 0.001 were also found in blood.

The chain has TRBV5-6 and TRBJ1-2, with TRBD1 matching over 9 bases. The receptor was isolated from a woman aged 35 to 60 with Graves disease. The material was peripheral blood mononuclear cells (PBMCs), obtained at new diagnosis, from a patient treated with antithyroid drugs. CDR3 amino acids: CASSSGQGTYGYTF. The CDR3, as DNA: TGTGCCAGCAGTTCGGGACAGGGTACCTATGGCTACACCTTC.